A selection of T cell receptor beta chains follows, all from one sample in a study of T-cell reconstitution after alpha-beta-depleted transplantation in children. A single record per CDR3 protein comes from TCRdb applying MiXCR to the PCR reads. Of 800,000 to 1,000,000 distinct CDR3 sequences in the sample, roughly 31% were seen once. Sequencing used PBMCs, mostly from graft donor cells, obtained 360 days after TCRalphabeta/CD19-depleted stem cell transplant. Receptor source: a boy in the first two years of life who had a stem cell transplant for SCID, so the T cells may come from the graft donor. Each CDR3 is given with its conserved first and last residue. A D gene is named only where the DNA matches it firmly. Some rows have no size entry. The others give once, few or many, or a class for an expanded clone.

length: 16; J: TRBJ2-1; D: TRBD2; size: -; V: TRBV20-1; CDR3: CSAREDLAGGNNEQFF; DNA: TGCAGTGCTAGGGAGGATCTAGCGGGGGGGAACAATGAGCAGTTCTTC
length: 15; J: TRBJ2-7; D: -; size: -; V: TRBV12-3/TRBV12-4; CDR3: CASSPTRGTAYEQYF; DNA: TGTGCCAGCAGCCCAACGAGAGGAACCGCCTACGAGCAGTACTTC
length: 11; J: TRBJ1-6; D: -; size: few; V: TRBV6-6; CDR3: CASTGGSPLHF; DNA: TGTGCCAGCACCGGGGGATCACCCCTCCACTTT
length: 13; J: TRBJ2-1; D: -; size: few; V: TRBV9; CDR3: CASSAGTLAGRFF; DNA: TGTGCCAGCAGCGCAGGTACACTTGCGGGGCGGTTCTTC
length: 13; J: TRBJ2-2; D: -; size: many; V: TRBV2; CDR3: CASGDSNTGELFF; DNA: TGTGCCAGCGGCGACAGCAACACCGGGGAGCTGTTTTTT
length: 15; J: TRBJ2-7; D: TRBD2; size: -; V: TRBV6-1; CDR3: CASRFGTSGSSEQYF; DNA: TGTGCCAGCAGGTTTGGGACTAGCGGGAGTAGCGAGCAGTACTTC
length: 16; J: TRBJ1-1; D: TRBD1; size: -; V: TRBV5-1; CDR3: CASRRGTGGANTEAFF; DNA: TGCGCCAGCAGGAGGGGGACAGGGGGCGCGAACACTGAAGCTTTCTTT
length: 14; J: TRBJ2-3; D: TRBD2; size: few; V: TRBV29-1; CDR3: CSVIGLASADTQYF; DNA: TGCAGCGTGATAGGACTAGCCTCCGCAGATACGCAGTATTTT
length: 14; J: TRBJ1-1; D: -; size: few; V: TRBV6-2/TRBV6-3; CDR3: CASSSWGLATEAFF; DNA: TGTGCCAGCAGTTCCTGGGGGCTTGCCACTGAAGCTTTCTTT
length: 15; J: TRBJ1-6; D: TRBD1; size: -; V: TRBV9; CDR3: CASSQGTGESSPLHF; DNA: TGTGCCAGCAGCCAAGGGACAGGGGAAAGCTCACCCCTCCACTTT
length: 13; J: TRBJ2-1; D: TRBD2; size: many; V: TRBV28; CDR3: CASSPPSGEEQFF; DNA: TGTGCCAGCAGTCCACCTAGCGGGGAGGAGCAGTTCTTC
length: 15; J: TRBJ1-5; D: -; size: -; V: TRBV20-1; CDR3: CSARASLGRNQPQHF; DNA: TGCAGTGCTAGGGCCAGTCTTGGACGGAATCAGCCCCAGCATTTT
length: 15; J: TRBJ1-1; D: -; size: -; V: TRBV4-2; CDR3: CASSQEWLMNTEAFF; DNA: TGTGCCAGCAGCCAAGAGTGGCTTATGAACACTGAAGCTTTCTTT
length: 14; J: TRBJ2-1; D: -; size: few; V: TRBV5-6; CDR3: CASSQPGPHNEQFF; DNA: TGTGCCAGCAGCCAACCAGGACCTCACAATGAGCAGTTCTTC